This T cell receptor beta chain comes out of a study of lymphopenia after photon versus proton radiotherapy. This clone was detected only once. Sequencing used immunoSEQ multiplex PCR; TCRdb keeps in-frame clones, though not all of them. The table includes 65,000 to 70,000 clones, more than 75% detected once. The CDR3 extends over 20 amino acids. This TCR was sampled from an older woman with pancreatic cancer. The chain recombines TRBV21-1 with TRBJ2-7; TRBD2, the table's D call, lacks a check against the DNA. TRBV21-1 has pseudogene status. The sequenced sample was peripheral blood, obtained from a patient treated with photon-based radiotherapy. The CDR3 loop reads CASSVLSVKVFRTVTYEQYF. In DNA, the CDR3 is TGTGCCAGCAGCGTACTAAGCGTTAAAGTTTTTAGAACGGTAACCTACGAGCAGTACTTC.